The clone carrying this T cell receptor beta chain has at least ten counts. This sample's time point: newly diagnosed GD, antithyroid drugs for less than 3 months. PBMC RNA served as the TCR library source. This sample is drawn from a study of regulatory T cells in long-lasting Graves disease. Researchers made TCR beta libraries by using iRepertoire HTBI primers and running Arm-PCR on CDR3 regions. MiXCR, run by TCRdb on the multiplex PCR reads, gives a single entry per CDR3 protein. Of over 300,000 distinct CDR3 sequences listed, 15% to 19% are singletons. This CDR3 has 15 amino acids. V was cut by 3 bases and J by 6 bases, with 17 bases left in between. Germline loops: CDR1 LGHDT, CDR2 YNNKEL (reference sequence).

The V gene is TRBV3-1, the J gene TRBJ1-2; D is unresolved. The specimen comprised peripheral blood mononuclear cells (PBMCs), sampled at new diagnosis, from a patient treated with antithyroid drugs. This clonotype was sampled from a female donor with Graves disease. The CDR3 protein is CASSHQAPGRDGYTF. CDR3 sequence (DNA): TGTGCCAGCAGCCATCAGGCGCCGGGTCGAGATGGCTACACCTTC.